The rows below give T cell receptor beta chains drawn from one sample of a study of tumor and adjacent non-tumor tissue in lung cancer. MiXCR, run by TCRdb on the multiplex PCR reads, gives a single entry per CDR3 protein. The sample lists roughly 75,000 distinct CDR3 sequences, around four fifths occurring once. Sequencing input: lung tumor tissue. These receptors were obtained from a woman between 45 and 60 years old with non-small cell lung cancer. Both conserved end residues are part of each CDR3. The D gene is left open where the match is weak. The size field is filled for only some rows; it gives once, few, many or a size class.

D: .; J: TRBJ2-7; size: .; V: TRBV6-5; DNA: TGTGCCAGCATGGAGGTACTCTCCGAGCAGTACTTC; CDR3: CASMEVLSEQYF
D: TRBD2; J: TRBJ2-3; size: .; V: TRBV5-1; DNA: TGCGCCAGCAGCTTGAGCGGGAGGGCCGAAGAAGATACACAGTATTTT; CDR3: CASSLSGRAEEDTQYF
D: .; J: TRBJ2-3; size: .; V: TRBV6-6; DNA: TGTATCAGCAGTTACTCCCTCTCCGCCGGTACGCAGTATTTT; CDR3: CISSYSLSAGTQYF
D: .; J: TRBJ2-7; size: .; V: TRBV10-3; DNA: TGTGCCATCGGCGGAGCGAGACAGGGAGGTTCTGGGCAGTACTTC; CDR3: CAIGGARQGGSGQYF
D: TRBD2; J: TRBJ2-7; size: many; V: TRBV6-5; DNA: TGTGCCAGCAGGTTAGCGGGAGAGAGAAGCTACGAGCAGTACTTC; CDR3: CASRLAGERSYEQYF
D: .; J: TRBJ2-5; size: .; V: TRBV6-5; DNA: TGTGCCAGCATGATTAGCGGTAAGGAGACCCAGTACTTC; CDR3: CASMISGKETQYF
D: .; J: TRBJ1-4; size: .; V: TRBV12-3/TRBV12-4; DNA: TGTGCCAGTAGTCCCGACAGTCCCTTGGTAAAACTGTTTTTT; CDR3: CASSPDSPLVKLFF
D: .; J: TRBJ1-5; size: .; V: TRBV4-2; DNA: TGTACCAGCAACCAAGACCTCACTAGCAGTCAGCCCCAGCATTTT; CDR3: CTSNQDLTSSQPQHF
D: .; J: TRBJ2-7; size: many; V: TRBV7-9; DNA: TGTGCCAGCAGCCCAGACTACGAGCAGTACTTC; CDR3: CASSPDYEQYF
D: TRBD1; J: TRBJ2-7; size: .; V: TRBV6-6; DNA: TGTGCCAAGCAGGAAGGGACAGAGACCTACGAGCAGTACTTC; CDR3: CAKQEGTETYEQYF
D: .; J: TRBJ2-2; size: .; V: TRBV5-8; DNA: TGTGCCAGCAGCTCGTTGTGGATAGGGGCCGAGGAGCTGTTTTTT; CDR3: CASSSLWIGAEELFF